This entry lists 21 T cell receptor beta chains sequenced from one sample in a study of T cell changes during pregnancy in multiple sclerosis. TCRdb's table, derived via immunoSEQ multiplex PCR, lists solely in-frame clones and lacks some. Among 58,000 or so clones listed, 70% to 90% were seen once. The sequences come from CD4+ T cells from peripheral blood mononuclear cells, collected in the third trimester of pregnancy. The receptor set was obtained from a female donor with multiple sclerosis, enrolled in a pregnancy study.

V gene TRBV30 combines with J gene TRBJ2-1; 8 nucleotides line up with TRBD2. Germline V gives CDR1 GTSNPN, CDR2 SVGIG (reference sequence). V shed 2 bases, J shed 8 bases, and the junction held 8 bases outside the gene matches. The CDR3 contains 14 residues. The CDR3: CAWSTGTRLDEQFF. CDR3 in DNA: TGTGCCTGGAGTACCGGGACTAGGCTCGATGAGCAGTTCTTC.

The rearrangement joins TRBV11-3 to TRBJ2-7, with TRBD1 matching 10 bases. Germline V gene lookup returns CDR1 SGHNT and CDR2 YENEEA. V dropped 5 bases and J dropped 5; count of bases not matched to a gene: 6. The CDR3 is 14 residues long. CDR3 amino acids: CASSNRQGANEQYF. The CDR3 coding sequence is TGTGCCAGCAGCAACCGACAGGGGGCTAACGAGCAGTACTTC.

The CDR3 protein is CAWSGGSGDSSYNEQFF. In DNA, the CDR3 is TGTGCCTGGAGTGGGGGTAGCGGGGATAGCTCCTACAATGAGCAGTTCTTC. This chain uses TRBV30 with TRBJ2-1; 8 bases align to TRBD2. Germline V gene lookup returns CDR1 GTSNPN and CDR2 SVGIG (reference sequence). The V and J ends lost 1 base and 0 bases, in that order; junction bases with no gene match: 8. This CDR3 has 17 residues.

V and J are TRBV11-2 and TRBJ2-2, with 10 bases matching TRBD2. The V and J ends lost 5 bases and 0 bases, in that order; junction bases with no gene match: 3. The germline V gene has CDR1 SGHAT and CDR2 FQNNGV. CDR3 length: 16 residues. The CDR3 nucleotides are TGTGCCAGCAGCCCGGGACTAGCGCCGAACACCGGGGAGCTGTTTTTT. Translated: CASSPGLAPNTGELFF.

This sequence joins TRBV5-1 and TRBJ2-5; perhaps TRBD2 as D (7 bases). CDR1 and CDR2 from the germline V gene are SGHRS and YFSETQ. V dropped 2 bases and J dropped 3 bases, with 11 bases sitting between them. CDR3 length: 14 residues. The CDR3 here is CASSFSGGEETQYF. Here the CDR3 DNA reads TGCGCCAGCAGCTTTTCGGGGGGCGAAGAGACCCAGTACTTC.

This clone was observed once. The V call is TRBV11-2, the J call TRBJ2-3; 9 bases map to TRBD1. There are 16 residues in the CDR3. The V and J ends lost 3 bases and 5 bases, in that order; junction bases with no gene match: 9. Germline-derived CDR1 and CDR2 are SGHAT and FQNNGV. The CDR3 DNA sequence: TGTGCCAGCAGCTTCCTCTTAGGACAGGGGATAGATACGCAGTATTTT. This sequence encodes CASSFLLGQGIDTQYF. Complete variable domain (other parts from reference TRBV11-2 and TRBJ2-3): EAGVAQSPRYKIIEKRQSVAFWCNPISGHATLYWYQQILGQGPKLLIQFQNNGVVDDSQLPKDRFSAERLKGVDSTLKIQPAKLEDSAVYLCASSFLLGQGIDTQYFGPGTRLTVL.

This sequence joins TRBV11-3 and TRBJ2-2; D is perhaps TRBD2 (5 bases). The germline V and J ends were trimmed by 3 bases and 1 base, with 12 bases remaining between them. Germline CDR1 reads SGHNT; CDR2 reads YENEEA. The CDR3 runs to 16 residues. For the CDR3, the DNA is TGTGCCAGCAGCTTGAGGGCCACGTTGAACACCGGGGAGCTGTTTTTT. This sequence encodes CASSLRATLNTGELFF.

This clone came up once. The chain recombines TRBV30 with TRBJ1-6; TRBD1 agrees at 7 bases. CDR3 size: 13 residues. Germline assignment: CDR1 GTSNPN and CDR2 SVGIG (reference sequence). CDR3 coding DNA: TGTGCTTGGGAGGGGGCGGTGAATTCACCCCTCCACTTT. Translated, it gives CAWEGAVNSPLHF.

This rearrangement joins TRBV9 to TRBJ1-1, with 8 bases aligning to TRBD1. Germline CDR1 SGDLS, CDR2 YYNGEE. V shed 0 bases and J 1 base; nucleotides not matched to a gene: 5. The CDR3 runs to 16 residues. The CDR3 loop is CASSVDPGTGNTEAFF. CDR3 nucleotides: TGTGCCAGCAGCGTAGATCCCGGGACAGGGAACACTGAAGCTTTCTTT.

The gene calls are TRBV6-5 and TRBJ2-7, with TRBD1 identical over 7 bases. This CDR3 is built from 13 residues. V was clipped by 6 bases and J by 4 bases; unmatched bases: 6. CDR1 is MNHEY, CDR2 SVGAGI, per germline. Here the CDR3 reads CASSPGQRYEQYF. In DNA, the CDR3 is TGTGCCAGCAGCCCGGGACAGAGGTACGAGCAGTACTTC.

This clone has just one count. The gene calls are TRBV11-3 and TRBJ2-5; TRBD1 matches at 7 bases. Germline assignment: CDR1 SGHNT and CDR2 YENEEA. J lost 5 bases, V lost 5 bases, and 11 bases had no gene match. This CDR3 has 15 amino acids. This chain's CDR3 is CASSPGGHRGETQYF. In DNA form, the CDR3 reads TGTGCCAGCAGCCCAGGGGGACACCGCGGGGAGACCCAGTACTTC.

V and J are TRBV19 and TRBJ1-2; possibly TRBD1 for D (6 bases). Germline-derived CDR1 and CDR2 are LNHDA and SQIVND (reference sequence). The CDR3 loop spans 14 amino acids. V was cut by 5 bases and J by 12 bases, with 22 bases left in between. The DNA of the CDR3 is TGTGCCAGTAGTCCCCGGACAGTGAGAGAAAGTAACACCTTC. Its protein product is CASSPRTVRESNTF.

The chain recombines TRBV7-2 with TRBJ2-1, with 13 bases lining up with TRBD2. V was clipped by 5 bases and J by 5 bases; unmatched bases: 12. The germline V gene has CDR1 SGHTA and CDR2 FQGNSA. This CDR3 contains 18 residues. DNA for the CDR3: TGTGCCAGCAGCCCCCCGGGACTAGCGGGATTACGAAACAATGAGCAGTTCTTC. It yields the protein CASSPPGLAGLRNNEQFF.

The chain couples TRBV2 to TRBJ1-3; possibly TRBD1 for D (5 bases). This CDR3 has 16 amino acids. Trimming stripped 7 bases from V and 0 bases from J, with 16 bases between. The germline V gene encodes CDR1 SNHLY and CDR2 FYNNEI. In DNA form, the CDR3 reads TGTGCCAGCACCTCCTTTAGACAGAGCTCTGGAAACACCATATATTTT. Its translation: CASTSFRQSSGNTIYF.

This chain joins TRBV5-1 and TRBJ1-1; the D gene is possibly TRBD1 (5 bases). Trimming cost V 1 base and J 1 base, with 8 bases left between them. The CDR3 has 14 amino acids. Per the germline V gene, CDR1 is SGHRS and CDR2 is YFSETQ. The CDR3 loop is CASSLWGGNTEAFF. DNA of the CDR3: TGCGCCAGCAGCTTGTGGGGGGGGAACACTGAAGCTTTCTTT.

The V call is TRBV7-7, the J call TRBJ2-2; D gene ambiguous. Trimming cost V 4 bases and J 5 bases, with 8 bases left between them. The germline V gene has CDR1 SSHAT and CDR2 FNYEAQ (reference sequence). This CDR3 has 13 residues. The CDR3 DNA sequence: TGTGCCAGCAGCTCAAGCGTAACCGGGGAGCTGTTTTTT. The encoded protein is CASSSSVTGELFF. The full variable domain, with the rest looked up from reference TRBV7-7 and TRBJ2-2, is GAGVSQSPRYKVTKRGQDVTLRCDPISSHATLYWYQQALGQGPEFLTYFNYEAQPDKSGLPSDRFSAERPEGSISTLTIQRTEQRDSAMYRCASSSSVTGELFFGEGSRLTVL.

The J gene is TRBJ2-5, the V gene TRBV5-1, with 8 bases that match TRBD1. The DNA end is a closer match to TRBJ2-7, so the J assignment may be wrong. There are 15 residues in the CDR3. Germline V gene sequence: CDR1 SGHRS, CDR2 YFSETQ. The CDR3 DNA reads as TGCGCCAGCAGCCCCACGGGACAGGTAAACTACGAGCAGTACTTC. Its protein is CASSPTGQVNYEQYF.

The CDR3 here is CASSGTRYTDTQYF. DNA of the CDR3: TGTGCCAGTAGTGGGACTAGATACACAGATACGCAGTATTTT. The chain couples TRBV19 to TRBJ2-3; TRBD2 aligns across 8 bases. The CDR3 is made up of 14 amino acids. Per germline, CDR1 LNHDA and CDR2 SQIVND (reference sequence). The ends lost 5 bases at V and 2 bases at J; junction bases unmatched: 3.

The genes are TRBV2 and TRBJ1-2; a possible D gene is TRBD1 (5 bases). The V gene lost 6 bases and the J gene lost 4 bases, with 15 bases spanning the gap. The CDR3 has 14 residues. Germline V gene sequence: CDR1 SNHLY, CDR2 FYNNEI. CDR3 DNA sequence: TGTGCCAGCAGGCCCGACGGGGGTTTCTATGGCTACACCTTC. Protein product: CASRPDGGFYGYTF.

The chain links TRBV19 to TRBJ1-5; perhaps TRBD1 as D (5 bases). The V gene's germline CDR1 is LNHDA and CDR2 SQIVND (reference sequence). The CDR3 covers 14 residues. V was trimmed by 3 bases and J by 3 bases, leaving 9 bases between them. The CDR3, as DNA: TGTGCCAGTAGTATGGGGCAGTTCAATCAGCCCCAGCATTTT. Amino acid sequence: CASSMGQFNQPQHF.

This clone was observed a single time. This rearrangement joins TRBV4-3 to TRBJ2-5; no clear D. The CDR3 extends over 15 amino acids. V was cut by 0 bases and J by 2 bases, with 10 bases left in between. Germline loops: CDR1 LGHNA, CDR2 YSLEER. The CDR3 loop is CASSQDFLVQETQYF. CDR3 bases: TGCGCCAGCAGCCAAGATTTTTTAGTACAAGAGACCCAGTACTTC.